These 7 T cell receptor beta chains were all obtained from the same sample, sequenced in a study of OX40 agonist ivuxolimab in advanced cancers. Receptor amplification or capture employed the immunoSEQ multiplex PCR assay. Entries here come from immuneACCESS through TCRdb and include only in-frame sequences with V and J called. Some clones fail to appear in such tables; in the studies checked, an unresolved V gene covers under half of the shortfall, and the cause of the remainder is unknown. This sample is represented by 90,000 to 120,000 clones; under 95% of them were singletons. About 1.2% of the sample is held by the ten biggest clonotypes. This specimen consisted of CD4+ or CD8+ T cells sorted from blood, obtained in a trial of the OX40 agonist ivuxolimab. These TCRs come from an adult with an advanced solid tumor such as melanoma, head and neck, liver or kidney cancer.

V gene TRBV27 combines with J gene TRBJ1-5; D is possibly TRBD1 (5 bases). Germline lookup yields CDR1 MNHEY and CDR2 SMNVEV (reference sequence). With 2 bases removed from V and 2 bases from J, the gap between germline ends came to 16 bases. The CDR3 runs 17 residues. The CDR3 DNA is TGTGCCAGCAGTTTAAAAGGGGTGGCCGGGGGCAATCAGCCCCAGCATTTT. This encodes CASSLKGVAGGNQPQHF.

The chain carries TRBV5-1 and TRBJ2-2; D is ambiguous. The germline V gene has CDR1 SGHRS and CDR2 YFSETQ. This CDR3 contains 14 residues. Deletions cut 5 bases from V and 4 bases from J, with 12 bases between. CDR3 protein: CASRESSSTGELFF. The CDR3 nucleotides read TGCGCCAGCAGGGAAAGTTCAAGCACCGGGGAGCTGTTTTTT.

J is TRBJ2-7 and V is TRBV29-1, with D maybe TRBD2 (6 bases). Germline V gives CDR1 SQVTM, CDR2 ANQGSEA. The CDR3 totals 13 residues. The V and J ends lost 3 bases and 3 bases respectively, with 12 bases between them. The CDR3 coding sequence is TGCAGCGTTGATGCGGGGAAGGGCTACGAGCAGTACTTC. This gives the protein CSVDAGKGYEQYF.

The chain couples TRBV11-2 to TRBJ2-7; TRBD1 aligns across 12 bases. The V gene's germline CDR1 is SGHAT and CDR2 FQNNGV. Trimming at V came to 5 bases and at J to 6 bases, leaving 5 bases not matched to a gene. The CDR3 runs 14 residues. The CDR3 nucleotides are TGTGCCAGCAGCCCCGGGACAGGGGGCTTCGAGCAGTACTTC. As protein: CASSPGTGGFEQYF.

The CDR3, as DNA: TGTGCCAGCAGCACAAACAGCGGGGAGCTGTTTTTT. As protein: CASSTNSGELFF. The chain recombines TRBV21-1 with TRBJ2-2; no check of the table's D call, TRBD1, against the DNA was made. TRBV21-1 is tagged as a pseudogene. This CDR3 is 12 amino acids long.

The rearrangement joins TRBV28 to TRBJ1-2; 7 bases fit TRBD1. CDR3 size: 12 residues. Per germline, CDR1 MDHEN and CDR2 SYDVKM. V lost 6 bases, J lost 10 bases, and 8 bases stayed unmatched. DNA for the CDR3: TGTGCCAGCAGGACAGGGAAGGATGACTACACCTTC. Residues: CASRTGKDDYTF.

V usage is TRBV5-1 and J usage is TRBJ2-1; D is possibly TRBD2 (5 bases). The germline V and J ends were trimmed by 1 base and 7 bases, with 15 bases remaining between them. Germline loops: CDR1 SGHRS, CDR2 YFSETQ. This CDR3 contains 15 residues. For the CDR3, the DNA is TGCGCCAGCAGCTTGCTGGAGGAGAGCTCGAATGAGCAGTTCTTC. Protein product: CASSLLEESSNEQFF.